The present T cell receptor (beta chain) was sequenced within a study of CD8 T cells in Susac syndrome. CDR1 DFQATT and CDR2 SNEGSKA come from the germline V gene (reference sequence). This CDR3 has 13 residues. RNA was extracted with the RNeasy kit, and a quantity of roughly 0.5 to 1 ug was reverse transcribed using random hexamers. It was immunoSEQ multiplex PCR that amplified TCR beta CDR3 across 54 Vbeta and 13 Jbeta. TCRdb fed the immunoSEQ multiplex PCR reads into MiXCR, producing one record per CDR3 protein. The table has some 200,000 distinct CDR3 sequences, roughly 94% seen once; the top ten hold more than 0.1%.

This chain uses TRBV20-1 with TRBJ1-1; 7 bases match TRBD1. This TCR came from a human donor in good health. Sequenced material: CD4+ T cells from PBMCs. This chain's CDR3 is CRANRGLNTEAFF. For the CDR3, the DNA is TGCAGGGCGAACAGGGGATTGAACACTGAAGCTTTCTTT.